A selection of T cell receptor beta chains follows, all from one sample in a study of T cell responses to AZD1222 COVID-19 vaccine. Clones were read by immunoSEQ multiplex PCR, and TCRdb kept only the in-frame ones, dropping some. The sample records 100,000 or so clones, 70% to 90% being singletons. Sequencing was performed on peripheral blood, taken on day 0 of AZD1222 vaccination. The receptors shown here come from an adult in good health. CDR3s include the opening cysteine and the closing phenylalanine or tryptophan. The D gene is left open where the match is weak. Rows may omit the clone size; those that give it use once, few, many or a size class.

-	TRBV7-9	TRBJ2-7	-	TGTGCCAGCAGCTCTACGAACAGGAGCTCCTACGAGCAGTACTTC	CASSSTNRSSYEQYF
once	TRBV6-5	TRBJ1-2	TRBD1	TGTGCCAGCAGTTACTTGACCGGGACAGCCGGCTATGGCTACACCTTC	CASSYLTGTAGYGYTF
-	TRBV5-1	TRBJ2-7	-	TGCGCCAGCAGCCCCAGGGCACCTTACGAGCAGTACTTC	CASSPRAPYEQYF
-	TRBV7-9	TRBJ1-3	-	TGTGCCAGCAGAGACTTTAGCTCTGGAAACACCATATATTTT	CASRDFSSGNTIYF
-	TRBV12-3/TRBV12-4	TRBJ1-6	-	TGTGCCAGCACCTTTAGGGGGGTAGGACCCCTCCACTTT	CASTFRGVGPLHF
-	TRBV14	TRBJ1-1	-	TGTGCCAGCAGCCTCCAGCGGAACACTGAAGCTTTCTTT	CASSLQRNTEAFF
once	TRBV5-1	TRBJ1-6	TRBD1	TGCGCCAGCAGCCTAGGGGACAGCCAACTTAATTCACCCCTCCACTTT	CASSLGDSQLNSPLHF
-	TRBV5-1	TRBJ1-2	TRBD1	TGCGCCAGCAGTCGTCAGGGGGATGACTATGGCTACACCTTC	CASSRQGDDYGYTF
-	TRBV6-5	TRBJ2-3	-	TGTGCCAGCAGTTACGGAGGGTGGGGAAGCACAGATACGCAGTATTTT	CASSYGGWGSTDTQYF
-	TRBV9	TRBJ2-7	TRBD1	TGTGCCAGCAGCCCAGGGACAGACAGTCTCTACGAGCAGTACTTC	CASSPGTDSLYEQYF
-	TRBV5-1	TRBJ2-1	TRBD2	TGCGCCAGCAGCAACAGTCCCGGGACTAGTAAGAATGAGCAGTTCTTC	CASSNSPGTSKNEQFF
-	TRBV3-1/TRBV3-2	TRBJ2-7	TRBD1	TGTGCCAGCAGCCCAGACGCAGGGGGATCCTCCTACGAGCAGTACTTC	CASSPDAGGSSYEQYF
-	TRBV28	TRBJ1-3	-	TGTGCCAGTCGCGAGGGTACTGGAAACACCATATATTTT	CASREGTGNTIYF
-	TRBV27	TRBJ2-7	-	TGTGCCAGCAGTTACGGACAGTTACATTCCTACGAGCAGTACTTC	CASSYGQLHSYEQYF
-	TRBV11-2	TRBJ1-2	TRBD1	TGTGCCTCCTCGGGAGAGGGACAGAACTATGGCTACACCTTC	CASSGEGQNYGYTF
-	TRBV4-1	TRBJ1-3	-	TGCGCCAGCAGCCAAGATTGGGGAAACACCATATATTTT	CASSQDWGNTIYF
-	TRBV6-1	TRBJ1-3	-	TGTGCCAGCAGTGAAACTGGCAGCCTGTCTGGAAACACCATATATTTT	CASSETGSLSGNTIYF
-	TRBV15	TRBJ1-2	-	TGTGCCACCAGCAGAGGCGGCACCAACTATGGCTACACCTTC	CATSRGGTNYGYTF
-	TRBV6-2/TRBV6-3	TRBJ1-2	-	TGTGCCAGCAGTTCCCAGGGGTCGGACTATGGCTACACCTTC	CASSSQGSDYGYTF
-	TRBV27	TRBJ1-2	-	TGTGCCAGCAGTCCTTACGATGCGGGCTCTGGCTACACCTTC	CASSPYDAGSGYTF
-	TRBV9	TRBJ2-3	-	TGTGCCAGCAGCGCCCCCCGTGGGGGATCCCTAAGAGTCGATACGCAGTATTTT	CASSAPRGGSLRVDTQYF
-	TRBV5-1	TRBJ1-3	-	TGCGCCAGCAGCCCCCGGGCCGACCTCTCTGGAAACACCATATATTTT	CASSPRADLSGNTIYF
-	TRBV12-3/TRBV12-4	TRBJ1-6	-	TGTGCCAGCAGTTTTATGGGGGATTCACCCCTCCACTTT	CASSFMGDSPLHF
once	TRBV15	TRBJ1-2	-	TGTGCCACCAGCAGAGAGGGCCTATATGGCTACACCTTC	CATSREGLYGYTF
-	TRBV11-3	TRBJ1-4	TRBD1	TGTGCCAGCAGCCCAGACAGGGTGGTATTGAATGAAAAACTGTTTTTT	CASSPDRVVLNEKLFF
once	TRBV5-5	TRBJ1-3	-	TGTGCCAGCAGCAGGGGATCTGGAAACACCATATATTTT	CASSRGSGNTIYF
-	TRBV7-9	TRBJ2-7	-	TGTGCCAGCAGCCCAGTAGGCCAGAACTACGAGCAGTACTTC	CASSPVGQNYEQYF
-	TRBV27	TRBJ1-1	-	TGTGCCAGCAGTTTAACCAGGGACACTTGGAACACTGAAGCTTTCTTT	CASSLTRDTWNTEAFF
few	TRBV7-7	TRBJ2-1	-	TGTGCTAGCAGCGCCGATTCGGCAGGGCGCAATGAGCAGTTCTTC	CASSADSAGRNEQFF
-	TRBV2	TRBJ1-2	TRBD1	TGTGCCAGCAGCTCAGGGGGCGACTATGGCTACACCTTC	CASSSGGDYGYTF
-	TRBV7-9	TRBJ2-3	TRBD2	TGTGCCAGCAGCTTGGGACTAGCGGGGCGGGGCACAGATACGCAGTATTTT	CASSLGLAGRGTDTQYF
-	TRBV7-9	TRBJ2-1	-	TGTGCCAGCAGCTTACCCCTCATAGCGAACTACAATGAGCAGTTCTTC	CASSLPLIANYNEQFF
few	TRBV6-1	TRBJ1-1	-	TGTGCCAGCAGTGAAGCGCAGGGTTGGGGGGCTTTCTTT	CASSEAQGWGAFF
-	TRBV5-4	TRBJ1-2	-	TGTGCCAGCAGCCTGGATGGCACTTCGTCAGGCAGTTCCTATGGCTACACCTTC	CASSLDGTSSGSSYGYTF
once	TRBV5-4	TRBJ1-1	-	TGTGCCAGCAGCTTGACAGCCACGAACACTGAAGCTTTCTTT	CASSLTATNTEAFF
once	TRBV5-1	TRBJ2-2	TRBD1	TGCGCCAGCAGCTCGGACAGGGGACAGGCCGGGGAGCTGTTTTTT	CASSSDRGQAGELFF
-	TRBV19	TRBJ2-2	-	TGTGCCAGTAGTATATTTAAACGGGACCATCCCCCGAACACCGGGGAGCTGTTTTTT	CASSIFKRDHPPNTGELFF
-	TRBV24-1	TRBJ2-7	-	TGTGCCACCAGTGATCCGGGACCCCCCGGCGAGCAGTACTTC	CATSDPGPPGEQYF
-	TRBV3-1/TRBV3-2	TRBJ2-1	TRBD1	TGTGCCAGCAGCCCGGGACAGTCAACCTACAATGAGCAGTTCTTC	CASSPGQSTYNEQFF
-	TRBV23-1	TRBJ2-5	-	TGCGCCAGTGTTGACGGTGGGGAGACCCAGTACTTC	CASVDGGETQYF
-	TRBV28	TRBJ2-3	-	TGTGCCAGCAGTTCCGACACACGCACAGATACGCAGTATTTT	CASSSDTRTDTQYF
-	TRBV7-6	TRBJ2-1	-	TGTGCCAGCAGCCCCCTGCTTCCAGGCGGTGAGCAGTTCTTC	CASSPLLPGGEQFF
-	TRBV19	TRBJ1-2	-	TGTGCCAGTAGTATTCCCAGGCATTTGGGCTATGGCTACACCTTC	CASSIPRHLGYGYTF
few	TRBV18	TRBJ1-6	-	TGTGCCAGCTCACCAAATCAGGGGATGGATTCACCCCTCCACTTT	CASSPNQGMDSPLHF
-	TRBV2	TRBJ1-5	-	TGTGCCAGCAGGGTCGGGGGGGGTCAGCCCCAGCATTTT	CASRVGGGQPQHF
-	TRBV11-2	TRBJ2-7	TRBD2	TGTGCCAGCAAGACTAGCGGGGAATCCTACGAGCAGTACTTC	CASKTSGESYEQYF
-	TRBV27	TRBJ2-5	TRBD2	TGTGCCAGCAGTTTATCGGAGGGCGGGGGATGGGAGACCCAGTACTTC	CASSLSEGGGWETQYF
few	TRBV30	TRBJ2-7	-	TGTGCCTGGGGACAGTTCTACGAGCAGTACTTC	CAWGQFYEQYF
once	TRBV4-1	TRBJ1-1	-	TGCGCCAGCAGCCAAGATCTACAGGGCGACACTGAAGCTTTCTTT	CASSQDLQGDTEAFF
-	TRBV5-8	TRBJ1-3	TRBD1	TGTGCCACCCGGGACAGGGCTGGAAACACCATATATTTT	CATRDRAGNTIYF